This entry lists 4 T cell receptor beta chains sequenced from one sample in a study of CD8+CD57+ T cells in acquired aplastic anemia. TCR beta VDJ combinations and CDR3 sequences were profiled from genomic DNA. TCRdb re-derived calls from the reads in MiXCR, one entry per CDR3 protein. Among around 64,000 distinct CDR3 sequences listed, roughly 58% were seen once. The sample comprised sorted CD4+, CD8+, or CD8+CD57+ T cells (not recorded which) from PBMCs. These TCRs come from a human donor in good health, serving as a control.

The chain carries TRBV7-6 and TRBJ2-3, with D perhaps TRBD1 (7 bases). The CDR3 sequence is 17 residues long. From germline, CDR1 is SGHVS and CDR2 FNYEAQ. V lost 2 bases and J lost 6, with 21 bases in between. CDR3 sequence: CASSLRDGGTDADTQYF. CDR3 in DNA: TGTGCCAGCAGCTTACGTGACGGCGGGACAGATGCTGATACGCAGTATTTT.

The chain is built from TRBV15 and TRBJ2-7, with TRBD1 identical over 8 bases. CDR3 length: 14 residues. Germline-derived CDR1 and CDR2 are LNHNV and YYDKDF (reference sequence). The V gene end was trimmed by 5 bases and the J gene end by 5 bases; junction bases not matched to a gene: 8. The CDR3 reads CATSVGQGFNEQYF. The CDR3 DNA reads TGTGCCACCAGCGTTGGACAGGGATTCAACGAGCAGTACTTC.

This clonotype was observed at least ten times. The chain couples TRBV12-3 or TRBV12-4 to TRBJ2-7, with 8 nucleotides matching TRBD2. V lost 6 bases and J lost 0; bases outside the gene matches: 4. The CDR3 is 14 amino acids. The CDR3: CASRLSGSSYEQYF. For the CDR3, the DNA is TGTGCCAGCAGACTGAGCGGGAGCTCCTACGAGCAGTACTTC.

CDR3 sequence: CASSLKAGYEQYF. CDR3 DNA sequence: TGTGCCAGCAGCCTAAAAGCGGGGTACGAGCAGTACTTC. The V and J genes are TRBV7-9 and TRBJ2-7; TRBD2 matches 7 bases. V shed 5 bases, J shed 4 bases, and the junction held 5 bases outside the gene matches. This CDR3 is 13 amino acids long. CDR1 is SEHNR, CDR2 FQNEAQ, per germline (reference sequence).